This T cell receptor beta chain derives from a study of tumor-infiltrating lymphocytes in localized non-small cell lung cancer. Across the study: Tumor tissue and non-adjacent uninvolved lung came from each patient. Study results and caveats: Each assay used a separate piece of the same tissue. TCRbeta sequencing showed higher T cell infiltration in tumors than uninvolved lung.

Remarks on this clone: Its matching antigen is unknown.

Method: immunoSEQ multiplex PCR; TCRdb's copy keeps in-frame clones and lacks some. This sample yields about 23,000 clones, of which nearly 70% are seen a single time; 14% to 15% belongs to the top ten. The CDR3 covers 14 residues. Looked up from germline, CDR1 is LNHDA and CDR2 is SQIVND (reference sequence). Germline trimming cut 4 bases from V and 0 bases from J; bases unmatched to any gene: 2. The sequence was obtained from a human donor with non-small cell lung cancer. Material for sequencing was lung tumor tissue. The chain combines TRBV19 with TRBJ2-7, with 8 bases identical to TRBD1. CDR3 residues: CASSNDRGSYEQYF. CDR3 coding DNA: TGTGCCAGTAGTAATGACAGGGGCTCCTACGAGCAGTACTTC.